The entry below describes one T cell receptor beta chain. The data stem from a study of control samples from healthy donors and cancer patients. The assay was immunoSEQ multiplex PCR, and TCRdb's table has in-frame clones only and misses some. This table holds around 30,000 clones, approximately 91% found once. Germline lookup yields CDR1 SGHDN and CDR2 FVKESK. The CDR3 has 16 amino acids. Trimming took 1 base from V and 2 from J, leaving 13 bases between them. This TCR was sampled from a man in his forties or fifties with lung cancer. The specimen sequenced was PBMCs. The chain has TRBV14 and TRBJ2-3; the D call may be TRBD1 or TRBD2 (6 bases each). This chain's CDR3 is CASSQVRGPTTDTQYF. The CDR3 bases are TGTGCCAGCAGCCAAGTCCGGGGGCCGACCACAGATACGCAGTATTTT.